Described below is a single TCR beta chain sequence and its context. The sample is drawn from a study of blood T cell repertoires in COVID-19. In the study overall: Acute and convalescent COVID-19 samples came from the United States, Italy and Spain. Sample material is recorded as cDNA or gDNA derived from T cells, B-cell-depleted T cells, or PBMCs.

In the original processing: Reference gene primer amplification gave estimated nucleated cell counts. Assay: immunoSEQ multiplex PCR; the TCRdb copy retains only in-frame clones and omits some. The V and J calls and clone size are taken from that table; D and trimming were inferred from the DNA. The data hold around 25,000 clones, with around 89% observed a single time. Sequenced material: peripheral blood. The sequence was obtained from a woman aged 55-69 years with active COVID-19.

The CDR3, as DNA: TGTGCCATCAGTGAGTCCCTTCGACAGGTAGGAGCCTACGAGCAGTACTTC. This translates into CAISESLRQVGAYEQYF. V is TRBV10-3 and J is TRBJ2-7; TRBD1 is a possible D gene (6 bases). V was pared by 0 bases and J by 2 bases, with 17 bases between. The CDR3 has 17 amino acids. Germline V gene sequence: CDR1 ENHRY, CDR2 SYGVKD.